Listed here are 22 T cell receptor beta chains from one sample, sequenced in a study of T-cell reconstitution after alpha-beta-depleted transplantation in children. TCRbeta library construction was performed incorporating unique molecular identifiers. TCRdb recomputed calls from the PCR reads with MiXCR, one row per CDR3 protein. The sample shows a few hundred thousand distinct CDR3 sequences, about a fifth of them seen only once. The sequencing here drew on PBMCs from the stem cell graft donor, taken from the stem cell graft. The receptors here all came from a human donor who donated a stem cell graft to a child with acute myeloid leukemia.

This clonotype has just a few counts. This chain joins TRBV29-1 and TRBJ1-4; TRBD1 might be the D (5 bases). The length of the CDR3 is 12 residues. From germline, CDR1 is SQVTM and CDR2 ANQGSEA. The V and J ends lost 4 bases and 7 bases respectively, with 10 bases between them. The CDR3 here is CSVAQTVEKLFF. The CDR3 DNA reads TGCAGCGTTGCCCAGACAGTTGAAAAACTGTTTTTT. The variable domain in full, completed from reference TRBV29-1 and TRBJ1-4, reads SAVISQKPSRDICQRGTSLTIQCQVDSQVTMMFWYRQQPGQSLTLIATANQGSEATYESGFVIDKFPISRPNLTFSTLTVSNMSPEDSSIYLCSVAQTVEKLFFGSGTQLSVL.

In the case of this clonotype: A much larger clone lies a single base off, so this may be a read error. V gene TRBV28 combines with J gene TRBJ2-7, with TRBD2 matching 9 bases. The ends lost 3 bases at V and 3 bases at J; junction bases unmatched: 3. In germline, CDR1 is MDHEN, CDR2 SYDVKM. The CDR3 has 14 amino acids. CDR3 DNA: TGTGCCAGCAGTTTGCTAGCGGGAATCTACGAGCAGTACTTC. It is translated as CASSLLAGIYEQYF. The full variable domain, in which reference TRBV28 and TRBJ2-7 provide the parts outside the CDR3, is DVKVTQSSRYLVKRTGEKVFLECVQDMDHENMFWYRQDPGLGLRLIYFSYDVKMKEKGDIPEGYSVSREKKERFSLILESASTNQTSMYLCASSLLAGIYEQYFGPGTRLTVT.

This clonotype showed up just a few times. CDR3 region: CASSGGRAQYF. CDR3 DNA: TGTGCCAGCAGCGGGGGTAGGGCCCAGTACTTC. The chain uses TRBV5-6 and TRBJ2-5; D is tentatively TRBD1 or TRBD2 (5 bases each). The CDR3 contains 11 residues. Per the germline V gene, CDR1 is SGHDT and CDR2 is YYEEEE. V gave up 4 bases and J gave up 9 bases, with 10 bases separating them.

This clonotype came up a few times. This CDR3 is CSASGLREVGETQYF. DNA for the CDR3: TGCAGTGCTTCGGGTTTAAGGGAGGTAGGGGAGACCCAGTACTTC. The chain joins TRBV20-1 to TRBJ2-5, with D tentatively TRBD2 (6 bases). From germline, CDR1 is DFQATT and CDR2 SNEGSKA (reference sequence). The CDR3 sequence is 15 residues long. Trimming cost V 5 bases and J 5 bases, with 21 bases left between them.

This clonotype has a handful of counts. This rearrangement joins TRBV10-2 to TRBJ2-1, with D tentatively TRBD1 (6 bases). V was pared by 3 bases and J by 1 base, with 22 bases between. CDR3 length: 19 amino acids. Looked up from germline, CDR1 is WSHSY and CDR2 is SAAADI. CDR3 amino acids: CASSDPPGVAGWSYNEQFF. The CDR3 DNA reads TGCGCCAGCAGTGATCCCCCAGGGGTAGCTGGGTGGTCCTACAATGAGCAGTTCTTC.

This clonotype was detected a few times. The chain combines TRBV28 with TRBJ1-5; 7 nucleotides match TRBD1. This CDR3 has 13 amino acids. CDR1 and CDR2 from the germline V gene are MDHEN and SYDVKM. The V gene end was trimmed by 6 bases and the J gene end by 3 bases; junction bases not matched to a gene: 2. The DNA of the CDR3 is TGTGCCAGCAGCGACAGGGTCAATCAGCCCCAGCATTTT. It codes for CASSDRVNQPQHF.

This clonotype was seen ten or more times. The CDR3 DNA sequence: TGTGCCAGCGGTGACACAGATACGCAGTATTTT. Translating gives CASGDTDTQYF. The chain combines TRBV5-4 with TRBJ2-3; D gene uncertain. CDR3 length: 11 amino acids. The ends were cut back, 7 bases at V and 2 bases at J, with 5 bases in the middle. Germline CDR1 SGHNT, CDR2 YYREEE (reference sequence).

At least ten counts were recorded for this clonotype. The rearrangement uses TRBV20-1 and TRBJ2-3; 7 bases are shared with TRBD1. V trimming: 0 bases; J trimming: 0 bases; junction bases outside the gene matches: 3. Germline V gives CDR1 DFQATT, CDR2 SNEGSKA (reference sequence). This CDR3 is 15 amino acids long. The CDR3 region is CSAREGTASTDTQYF. In DNA form, the CDR3 reads TGCAGTGCTAGAGAAGGGACAGCCAGCACAGATACGCAGTATTTT.

The chain links TRBV5-6 to TRBJ1-4, with 8 nucleotides matching TRBD1. With V trimmed by 4 bases and J by 3 bases, 5 bases remained unmatched. The CDR3 totals 15 residues. Germline CDR1 reads SGHDT; CDR2 reads YYEEEE. In DNA form, the CDR3 reads TGTGCCAGCAGCGGGGACAGGTCAGCTAATGAAAAACTGTTTTTT. This sequence encodes CASSGDRSANEKLFF.

This clonotype turned up a few times. The V and J genes are TRBV20-1 and TRBJ2-7, with a tentative D call TRBD1 (5 bases). CDR1 is DFQATT and CDR2 is SNEGSKA in the germline V gene (reference sequence). The CDR3 contains 11 residues. The germline V and J ends were trimmed by 6 bases and 6 bases, with 12 bases remaining between them. Here the CDR3 DNA reads TGCAGTGCAACTCAGGGTGGCGAGCAGTACTTC. Translated, it gives CSATQGGEQYF.

This clonotype was seen a handful of times. The genes are TRBV30 and TRBJ1-5; tentatively, D is TRBD1 (6 bases). The V gene's germline CDR1 is GTSNPN and CDR2 SVGIG (reference sequence). This CDR3 is 13 amino acids long. Deletions cut 0 bases from V and 4 bases from J, with 7 bases between. Here the CDR3 DNA reads TGTGCCTGGAGTGTAGGGGGTAATCAGCCCCAGCATTTT. Translation: CAWSVGGNQPQHF.

This rearrangement joins TRBV28 to TRBJ2-3, with D possibly being TRBD2 (5 bases). The CDR3 length is 14 residues. The V end was cut by 8 bases, the J end by 2 bases, with 14 bases between. Germline V gene data show CDR1 as MDHEN and CDR2 as SYDVKM. This CDR3 reads CASRRMRDTDTQYF. The CDR3 region has the DNA TGTGCCAGCCGGAGGATGAGAGACACAGATACGCAGTATTTT.

Only a few counts were recorded for this clonotype. This CDR3 reads CSAPRWGGETQYF. CDR3 nucleotides: TGCAGCGCCCCCCGGTGGGGGGGAGAGACCCAGTACTTC. This chain uses TRBV29-1 with TRBJ2-5, with 7 bases lining up with TRBD2. V trimming: 7 bases; J trimming: 4 bases; junction bases outside the gene matches: 9. Per germline, CDR1 SQVTM and CDR2 ANQGSEA. The length of the CDR3 is 13 residues.

In its sample, this clonotype was seen a few times. J is TRBJ2-1 and V is TRBV18; no clear D gene. With 5 bases removed from V and 8 bases from J, the gap between germline ends came to 10 bases. The CDR3 has 12 amino acids. CDR1 KGHSH and CDR2 LQKENI come from the germline V gene. The CDR3 DNA follows: TGTGCCAGCTCAGCCCTGGGTGATGAGCAGTTCTTC. Protein sequence: CASSALGDEQFF. Variable domain in full (rest from reference TRBV18 and TRBJ2-1): NAGVMQNPRHLVRRRGQEARLRCSPMKGHSHVYWYRQLPEEGLKFMVYLQKENIIDESGMPKERFSAEFPKEGPSILRIQQVVRGDSAAYFCASSALGDEQFFGPGTRLTVL.

This clonotype was recorded once. This rearrangement joins TRBV6-2 or TRBV6-3 to TRBJ1-1; D is unresolved. The V gene lost 8 bases and the J gene lost 4 bases, with 14 bases spanning the gap. This CDR3 spans 13 amino acids. CDR1 and CDR2 from the germline V gene are MNHEY and SVGEGT. The CDR3 sequence: CASLHDVGTEAFF. The CDR3 region has the DNA TGTGCCAGCCTACATGATGTGGGCACTGAAGCTTTCTTT.

This clonotype came up a few times. The gene calls are TRBV10-2 and TRBJ2-5; the D is unclear. The CDR3 length is 14 residues. The V end was cut by 7 bases, the J end by 2 bases, with 14 bases between. The germline V gene encodes CDR1 WSHSY and CDR2 SAAADI. CDR3 region: CASTFRAGQETQYF. The CDR3, as DNA: TGCGCCAGCACCTTTAGGGCAGGACAAGAGACCCAGTACTTC.

This chain uses TRBV15 with TRBJ2-7; D possibly matches TRBD1 or TRBD2 (5 bases each). The CDR3 spans 12 residues. CDR1 LNHNV and CDR2 YYDKDF come from the germline V gene (reference sequence). V shed 8 bases and J shed 2 bases, with 10 bases lying between them. The CDR3 coding sequence is TGTGCCACCCGGGACCTAGCCTACGAGCAGTACTTC. As protein: CATRDLAYEQYF.

This clonotype has at least ten counts. The chain employs TRBV29-1 and TRBJ2-1; 7 nucleotides align to TRBD1. With V trimmed by 4 bases and J by 3 bases, 6 bases remained unmatched. The CDR3 sequence is 14 residues long. Germline V gene lookup returns CDR1 SQVTM and CDR2 ANQGSEA. In DNA form, the CDR3 reads TGCAGCGTTGGTGGGACAGAGAACTACAATGAGCAGTTCTTC. Translated, it gives CSVGGTENYNEQFF.

This clonotype has more than one count but fewer than ten. V usage is TRBV5-1 and J usage is TRBJ2-1; 7 positions agree with TRBD2. CDR1 SGHRS and CDR2 YFSETQ come from the germline V gene. CDR3 size: 13 residues. The J segment lost 9 bases and the V segment lost 0 bases, leaving 3 bases of the junction unmatched. The DNA for the CDR3 is TGCGCCAGCAGCTTGGATTCTAGCGGTGAGCAGTTCTTC. It translates to CASSLDSSGEQFF. Full variable domain (rest looked up from reference TRBV5-1 and TRBJ2-1): KAGVTQTPRYLIKTRGQQVTLSCSPISGHRSVSWYQQTPGQGLQFLFEYFSETQRNKGNFPGRFSGRQFSNSRSEMNVSTLELGDSALYLCASSLDSSGEQFFGPGTRLTVL.

The sample holds a few counts of this clonotype. The CDR3 spells CASSDRQDPAYEQYF. DNA of the CDR3: TGTGCCAGCTCAGACAGACAGGATCCTGCCTACGAGCAGTACTTC. The V gene is TRBV18, the J gene TRBJ2-7; D is possibly TRBD1 (6 bases). The V end was cut by 5 bases, the J end by 2 bases, with 16 bases between. This CDR3 is built from 15 residues. Germline V gives CDR1 KGHSH, CDR2 LQKENI. Supplemented by reference TRBV18 and TRBJ2-7, the full variable domain reads NAGVMQNPRHLVRRRGQEARLRCSPMKGHSHVYWYRQLPEEGLKFMVYLQKENIIDESGMPKERFSAEFPKEGPSILRIQQVVRGDSAAYFCASSDRQDPAYEQYFGPGTRLTVT.

There are a few counts of this clonotype. The chain uses TRBV11-2 and TRBJ2-1; D is perhaps TRBD2 (6 bases). There are 16 residues in the CDR3. Deletions cut 2 bases from V and 3 bases from J, with 14 bases between. Germline CDR1 SGHAT, CDR2 FQNNGV. The CDR3 protein is CASSLFTGENYNEQFF. CDR3 nucleotide sequence: TGTGCCAGCAGCTTATTTACGGGAGAGAACTACAATGAGCAGTTCTTC.

J is TRBJ2-1 and V is TRBV20-1; perhaps TRBD2 as D (6 bases). This CDR3 contains 13 residues. Germline CDR1 and CDR2: DFQATT and SNEGSKA (reference sequence). The CDR3 sequence is CRTFGRLMDEQFF. The CDR3 DNA reads as TGCAGAACGTTCGGGAGACTTATGGATGAGCAGTTCTTC.